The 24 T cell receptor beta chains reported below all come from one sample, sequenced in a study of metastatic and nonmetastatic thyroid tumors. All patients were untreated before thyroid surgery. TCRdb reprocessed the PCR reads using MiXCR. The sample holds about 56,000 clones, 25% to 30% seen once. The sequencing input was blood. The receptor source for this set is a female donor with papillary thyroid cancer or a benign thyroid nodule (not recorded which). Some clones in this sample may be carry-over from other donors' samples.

In DNA, the CDR3 is TGCAGTGCTAGGCCTTTTGGGATCTCCTACGAGCAGTACTTC. Protein: CSARPFGISYEQYF. The chain links TRBV20-1 to TRBJ2-7; D call uncertain. The CDR3 covers 14 residues. The V gene's germline CDR1 is DFQATT and CDR2 SNEGSKA (reference sequence). Trimming removed 3 bases at V and 0 bases at J, with 12 bases between.

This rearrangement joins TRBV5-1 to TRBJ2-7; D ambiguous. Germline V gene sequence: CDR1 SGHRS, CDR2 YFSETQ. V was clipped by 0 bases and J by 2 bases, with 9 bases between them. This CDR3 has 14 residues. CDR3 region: CASSLGAFPYEQYF. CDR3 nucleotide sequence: TGCGCCAGCAGCTTGGGGGCTTTTCCCTACGAGCAGTACTTC.

The CDR3: CASIQLGGAEPYEQYF. The CDR3 coding sequence is TGTGCCAGCATCCAATTAGGGGGGGCTGAACCCTACGAGCAGTACTTC. The chain joins TRBV6-1 to TRBJ2-7; tentatively, D is TRBD2 (7 bases). The CDR3 runs 16 residues. Germline-derived CDR1 and CDR2 are MNHNS and SASEGT. The V end was cut by 7 bases, the J end by 2 bases, with 21 bases between.

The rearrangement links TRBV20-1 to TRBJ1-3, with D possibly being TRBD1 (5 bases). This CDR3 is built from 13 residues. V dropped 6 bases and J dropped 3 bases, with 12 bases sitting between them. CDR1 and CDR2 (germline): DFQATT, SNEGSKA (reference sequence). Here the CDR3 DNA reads TGCAGTGCCCTGTGGGGCATTGGAAACACCATATATTTT. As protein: CSALWGIGNTIYF.

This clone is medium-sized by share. The CDR3 DNA reads as TGTGCCAGCAGTCCAAGGCCCTCCTACGAGCAGTACTTC. Translated: CASSPRPSYEQYF. The J gene is TRBJ2-7, the V gene TRBV27; D uncertain. This CDR3 spans 13 amino acids. Germline V CDR1 and CDR2: MNHEY, SMNVEV (reference sequence). V was trimmed by 5 bases and J by 0 bases, leaving 8 bases between them.

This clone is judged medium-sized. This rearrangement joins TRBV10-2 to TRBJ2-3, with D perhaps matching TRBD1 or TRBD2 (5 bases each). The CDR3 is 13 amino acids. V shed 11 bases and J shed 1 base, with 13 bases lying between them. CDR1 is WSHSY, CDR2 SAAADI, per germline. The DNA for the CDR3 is TGCGCCTTGGGGGATTTTGGCACAGATACGCAGTATTTT. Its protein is CALGDFGTDTQYF.

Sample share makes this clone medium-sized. CDR3 amino acids: CATSDLGGEQYF. Written as DNA, the CDR3 is TGTGCCACCAGTGATTTGGGGGGCGAGCAGTACTTC. V gene TRBV24-1 combines with J gene TRBJ2-7, with D possibly called TRBD1 or TRBD2 (5 bases each). The CDR3 loop spans 12 amino acids. Trimming shortened V by 0 bases and J by 6 bases, and 5 bases separated the two germline ends. Germline CDR1 is KGHDR and CDR2 is SFDVKD.

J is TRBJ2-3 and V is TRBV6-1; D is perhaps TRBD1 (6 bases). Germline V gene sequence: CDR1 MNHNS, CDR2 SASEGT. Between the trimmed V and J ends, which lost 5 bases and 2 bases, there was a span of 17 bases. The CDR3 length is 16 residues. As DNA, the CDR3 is TGTGCCAGCAGTAAAAGTCGGGCAGGGGCCACAGATACGCAGTATTTT. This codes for CASSKSRAGATDTQYF.

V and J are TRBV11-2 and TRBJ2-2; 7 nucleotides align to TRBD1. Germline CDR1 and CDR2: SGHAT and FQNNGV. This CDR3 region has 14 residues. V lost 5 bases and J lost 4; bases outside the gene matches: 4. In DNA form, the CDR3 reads TGTGCCAGCAGCGTTAACAGGGGCACCGGGGAGCTGTTTTTT. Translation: CASSVNRGTGELFF.

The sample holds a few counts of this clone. DNA for the CDR3: TGTGCCAGTAGTATAGCGGGGGGGTTGCCTTCACCCCTCCACTTT. Protein sequence: CASSIAGGLPSPLHF. The chain combines TRBV19 with TRBJ1-6; weak D call: TRBD1 (5 bases). The CDR3 totals 15 residues. Trimming removed 1 base from V and 9 bases from J, with 13 bases in between. CDR1 is LNHDA, CDR2 SQIVND, per germline (reference sequence).

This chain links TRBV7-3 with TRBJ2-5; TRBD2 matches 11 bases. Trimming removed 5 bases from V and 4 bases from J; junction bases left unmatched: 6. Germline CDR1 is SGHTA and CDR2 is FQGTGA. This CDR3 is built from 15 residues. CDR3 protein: CASSLTSGRRETQYF. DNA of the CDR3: TGTGCCAGCAGCCTCACTAGCGGGAGACGAGAGACCCAGTACTTC.

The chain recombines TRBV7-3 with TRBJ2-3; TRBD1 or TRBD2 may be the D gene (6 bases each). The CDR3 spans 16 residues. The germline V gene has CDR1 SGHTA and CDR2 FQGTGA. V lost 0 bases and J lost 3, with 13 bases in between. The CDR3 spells CASSLTRRGGTDTQYF. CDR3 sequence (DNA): TGTGCCAGCAGCTTAACGCGCAGGGGAGGTACAGATACGCAGTATTTT.

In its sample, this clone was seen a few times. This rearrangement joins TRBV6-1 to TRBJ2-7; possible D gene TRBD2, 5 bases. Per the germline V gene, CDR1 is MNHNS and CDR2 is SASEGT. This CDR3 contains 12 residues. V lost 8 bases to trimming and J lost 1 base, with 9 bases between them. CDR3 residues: CASRGGSYEQYF. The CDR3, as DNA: TGTGCCAGCCGAGGCGGGTCCTACGAGCAGTACTTC.

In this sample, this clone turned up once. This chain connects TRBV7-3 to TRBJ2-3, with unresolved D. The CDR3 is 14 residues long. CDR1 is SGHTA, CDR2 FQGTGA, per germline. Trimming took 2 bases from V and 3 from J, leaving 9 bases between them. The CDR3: CASSLLGGTDTQYF. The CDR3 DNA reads TGTGCCAGCAGCTTACTAGGTGGGACAGATACGCAGTATTTT. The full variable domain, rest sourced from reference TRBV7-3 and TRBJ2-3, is GAGVSQTPSNKVTEKGKYVELRCDPISGHTALYWYRQSLGQGPEFLIYFQGTGAADDSGLPNDRFFAVRPEGSVSTLKIQRTERGDSAVYLCASSLLGGTDTQYFGPGTRLTVL.

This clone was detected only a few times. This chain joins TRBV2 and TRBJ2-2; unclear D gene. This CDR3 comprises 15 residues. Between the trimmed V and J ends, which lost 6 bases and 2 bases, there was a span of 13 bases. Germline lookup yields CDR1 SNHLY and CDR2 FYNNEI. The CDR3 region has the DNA TGTGCCAGCAGGGCTGACTTCACTAACACCGGGGAGCTGTTTTTT. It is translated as CASRADFTNTGELFF.

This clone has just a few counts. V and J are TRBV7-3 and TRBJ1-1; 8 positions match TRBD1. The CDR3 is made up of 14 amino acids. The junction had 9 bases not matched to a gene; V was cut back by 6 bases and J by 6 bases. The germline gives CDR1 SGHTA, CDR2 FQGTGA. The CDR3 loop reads CASRSDRVAPEAFF. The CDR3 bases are TGTGCCAGCAGATCGGACAGGGTGGCACCTGAAGCTTTCTTT.

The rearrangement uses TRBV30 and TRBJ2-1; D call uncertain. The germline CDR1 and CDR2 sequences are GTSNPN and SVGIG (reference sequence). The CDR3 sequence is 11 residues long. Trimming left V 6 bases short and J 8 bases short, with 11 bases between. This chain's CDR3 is CACRSRDEQFF. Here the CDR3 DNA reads TGTGCCTGCCGGTCAAGGGATGAGCAGTTCTTC.

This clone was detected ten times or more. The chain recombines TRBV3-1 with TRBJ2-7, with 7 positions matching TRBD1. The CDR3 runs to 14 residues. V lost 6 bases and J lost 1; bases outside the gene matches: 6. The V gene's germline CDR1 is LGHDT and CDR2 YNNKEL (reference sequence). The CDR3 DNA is TGTGCCAGCAGTTCCGGGACAGATTCCTACGAGCAGTACTTC. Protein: CASSSGTDSYEQYF.

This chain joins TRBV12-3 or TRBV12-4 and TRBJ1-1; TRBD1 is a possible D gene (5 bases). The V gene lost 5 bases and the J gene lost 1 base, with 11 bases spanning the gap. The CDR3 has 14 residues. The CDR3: CASSRDVKNTEAFF. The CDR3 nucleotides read TGTGCCAGCAGTAGGGACGTTAAGAACACTGAAGCTTTCTTT.

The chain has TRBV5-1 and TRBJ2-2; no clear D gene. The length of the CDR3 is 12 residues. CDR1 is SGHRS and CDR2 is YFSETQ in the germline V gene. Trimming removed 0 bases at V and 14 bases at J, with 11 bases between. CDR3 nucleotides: TGCGCCAGCAGCTTGGTCCTCGTGGATCTGTTTTTT. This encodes CASSLVLVDLFF.

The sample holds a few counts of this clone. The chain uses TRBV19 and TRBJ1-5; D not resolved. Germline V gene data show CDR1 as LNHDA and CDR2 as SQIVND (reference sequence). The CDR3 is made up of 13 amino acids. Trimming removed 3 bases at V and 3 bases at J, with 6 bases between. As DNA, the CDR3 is TGTGCCAGTAGTATTCAGGTCAATCAGCCCCAGCATTTT. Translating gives CASSIQVNQPQHF.

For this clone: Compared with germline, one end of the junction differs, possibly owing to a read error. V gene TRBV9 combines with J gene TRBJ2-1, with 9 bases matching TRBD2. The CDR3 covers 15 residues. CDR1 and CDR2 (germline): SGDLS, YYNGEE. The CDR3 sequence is CASSVGLAEYSEKFF. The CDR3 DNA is TGTGCCAGCAGCGTAGGACTAGCGGAATACAGTGAGAAGTTCTTC.

CDR3 nucleotides: TGTGCCGGCACTCCCAGGGGGTCGGTATACAATGAGCAGTTCTTC. It specifies CAGTPRGSVYNEQFF. The chain combines TRBV7-9 with TRBJ2-1, with TRBD1 identical over 7 bases. This CDR3 comprises 15 residues. The germline V gene encodes CDR1 SEHNR and CDR2 FQNEAQ (reference sequence). After removal of 11 bases from V and 4 bases from J, the junction contained 14 bases not matched to a gene.

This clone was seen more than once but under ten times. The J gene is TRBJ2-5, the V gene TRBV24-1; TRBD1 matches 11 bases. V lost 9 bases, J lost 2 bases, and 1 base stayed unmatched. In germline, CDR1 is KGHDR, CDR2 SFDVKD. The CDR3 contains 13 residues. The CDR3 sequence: CATGTGGQETQYF. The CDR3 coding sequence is TGTGCCACCGGGACAGGGGGGCAAGAGACCCAGTACTTC.